This T cell receptor (beta chain) comes out of a study of human T cells and chemical hapten exposure. Time point specified: patch test 2, 6 weeks after DPC sensitization. As to treatment: therapeutic diphenylcyclopropenone sensitization with weekly scalp DPC. Unseparated into fractions, whole blood served as the source from which total RNA was extracted. In the original workflow: Sample TCR totals centred on a median of 95,638, ranging roughly 20,000 to 750,000. TCRdb passed the RACE reads through MiXCR, listing each CDR3 protein once. These V and J calls originate from TCRdb's pipeline instead of the authors' own analysis. The sample includes nearly 55,000 distinct CDR3 sequences, about a tenth seen only once; the top ten take under 2%. Study-wide results and caveats: Expanded TCR counts at PT1 went up together with patch test score, a positive correlation. Alopecia affected the donors, so their immune response may differ from healthy people's.

This clonotype was recorded many times. The antigen is undetermined. This sequence was found in a woman aged 45 to 65 with alopecia areata. Some clones in this sample may be carry-over from other donors' samples. Sample: whole blood, taken in connection with sensitization to the hapten diphenylcyclopropenone (DPC).

CDR3 region: CASSKKDRARSEQYF. The CDR3 DNA reads TGTGCCAGCAGCAAAAAGGACAGGGCCAGATCCGAGCAGTACTTC. The rearrangement joins TRBV5-8 to TRBJ2-7; 8 bases map to TRBD1. The length of the CDR3 is 15 residues. The germline gives CDR1 SGHTS, CDR2 YDEGEE. With V trimmed by 4 bases and J by 6 bases, 12 bases remained unmatched.